Below, 12 T cell receptor beta chains from the same sample are listed, as sequenced in a study of control samples from healthy donors and cancer patients. The assay was immunoSEQ multiplex PCR, and TCRdb's table has in-frame clones only and misses some. The sample contains about 110,000 clones, 70% to 85% of which appear only once. Sequencing was performed on blood. The receptors were gathered from a man in his late teens or twenties in good health.

This chain joins TRBV30 and TRBJ1-4; D is undetermined. This CDR3 has 16 amino acids. The V and J ends lost 5 bases and 4 bases respectively, with 20 bases between them. Germline CDR1 and CDR2: GTSNPN and SVGIG (reference sequence). CDR3 nucleotide sequence: TGTGCCTGGGGGTTAACAGCCAACTTGGGTAATGAAAAACTGTTTTTT. It codes for CAWGLTANLGNEKLFF.

The CDR3 sequence is CASSQGRRQPQHF. CDR3 nucleotides: TGTGCCAGCAGCCAAGGGAGGCGTCAGCCCCAGCATTTT. V usage is TRBV4-2 and J usage is TRBJ1-5, with D unclear. The germline V gene encodes CDR1 LGHNA and CDR2 YNFKEQ. Trimming took off 1 base at V and 6 bases at J, with 7 bases between the two ends. The CDR3 totals 13 residues.

Comment on this clone: Within the sample, other DNA sequences also encode this same CDR3. This rearrangement joins TRBV27 to TRBJ1-1; D is unresolved. CDR3 length: 13 amino acids. The germline V gene has CDR1 MNHEY and CDR2 SMNVEV (reference sequence). The V end lost 0 bases, the J end lost 6 bases, and 8 bases lay between the germline ends. The CDR3 region has the DNA TGTGCCAGCAGTTTATCCGAGGAGGCTGAAGCTTTCTTT. It encodes CASSLSEEAEAFF.

The genes are TRBV24-1 and TRBJ1-4; possibly TRBD1 for D (5 bases). The length of the CDR3 is 16 residues. The V and J ends lost 6 bases and 0 bases respectively, with 13 bases between them. The germline V gene encodes CDR1 KGHDR and CDR2 SFDVKD. The CDR3 loop is CATSYTGGATNEKLFF. CDR3 nucleotides: TGTGCCACCAGTTACACCGGGGGGGCAACTAATGAAAAACTGTTTTTT.

The rearrangement uses TRBV19 and TRBJ2-5, with 8 positions matching TRBD1. V was clipped by 4 bases and J by 2 bases; unmatched bases: 6. The germline gives CDR1 LNHDA, CDR2 SQIVND (reference sequence). The CDR3 is made up of 15 amino acids. CDR3 amino acids: CASSTEDRAQETQYF. CDR3 in DNA: TGTGCCAGTAGTACCGAGGACAGGGCACAAGAGACCCAGTACTTC.

The rearrangement uses TRBV5-1 and TRBJ2-3; 8 nucleotides align to TRBD1. CDR3 length equals 15 residues. Germline V gene lookup returns CDR1 SGHRS and CDR2 YFSETQ. V was clipped by 3 bases and J by 3 bases; unmatched bases: 6. CDR3 loop: CASSWAGGSTDTQYF. CDR3 DNA sequence: TGCGCCAGCAGCTGGGCAGGGGGCAGTACAGATACGCAGTATTTT. Together with reference TRBV5-1 and TRBJ2-3, the CDR3 gives the full variable domain: KAGVTQTPRYLIKTRGQQVTLSCSPISGHRSVSWYQQTPGQGLQFLFEYFSETQRNKGNFPGRFSGRQFSNSRSEMNVSTLELGDSALYLCASSWAGGSTDTQYFGPGTRLTVL.

Only one count was recorded for this clone. This chain joins TRBV3-1 (or the pseudogene TRBV3-2) and TRBJ1-4; D gene uncertain. The CDR3 contains 15 residues. The germline V gene encodes CDR1 LGHDT and CDR2 YNNKEL (reference sequence). Trimming took 4 bases from V and 5 from J, leaving 14 bases between them. The CDR3 reads CASSRNTVVNEKLFF. CDR3 bases: TGTGCCAGCAGCCGGAATACAGTCGTAAATGAAAAACTGTTTTTT.

This chain uses TRBV4-2 with TRBJ1-1; a possible D gene is TRBD1 (6 bases). Trimming removed 4 bases at V and 0 bases at J, with 12 bases between. This CDR3 contains 15 residues. CDR1 and CDR2 from the germline V gene are LGHNA and YNFKEQ. The CDR3 DNA sequence: TGTGCCAGCAGCCCCTGGGCAGGGGTGAACACTGAAGCTTTCTTT. Amino acid sequence: CASSPWAGVNTEAFF.

A single count supports this clone. This chain joins TRBV27 and TRBJ1-4; D call uncertain. The CDR3 length is 15 residues. Trimming shortened V by 0 bases and J by 10 bases, and 15 bases separated the two germline ends. Looked up from germline, CDR1 is MNHEY and CDR2 is SMNVEV (reference sequence). In DNA, the CDR3 is TGTGCCAGCAGTTTATCTTGGACGGATAAGGGAAAACTGTTTTTT. Translation gives CASSLSWTDKGKLFF. The variable domain in full, with the rest retrieved from reference TRBV27 and TRBJ1-4, is EAQVTQNPRYLITVTGKKLTVTCSQNMNHEYMSWYRQDPGLGLRQIYYSMNVEVTDKGDVPEGYKVSRKEKRNFPLILESPSPNQTSLYFCASSLSWTDKGKLFFGSGTQLSVL.

In regard to this clone: The same CDR3 is also encoded by other DNA sequences in this sample. The chain couples TRBV2 to TRBJ2-3; 12 nucleotides line up with TRBD2. The germline gives CDR1 SNHLY, CDR2 FYNNEI. The CDR3 has 15 residues. The J segment lost 1 base and the V segment lost 5 bases, leaving 1 base of the junction unmatched. This CDR3 reads CASSRTSGGTDTQYF. The CDR3 DNA is TGTGCCAGCAGTCGGACTAGCGGGGGCACAGATACGCAGTATTTT. The full variable domain, with the rest looked up from reference TRBV2 and TRBJ2-3, is EPEVTQTPSHQVTQMGQEVILRCVPISNHLYFYWYRQILGQKVEFLVSFYNNEISEKSEIFDDQFSVERPDGSNFTLKIRSTKLEDSAMYFCASSRTSGGTDTQYFGPGTRLTVL.

The chain joins TRBV9 to TRBJ2-3; no definite D call. CDR1 is SGDLS, CDR2 YYNGEE, per germline. Deletions cut 4 bases from V and 3 bases from J, with 3 bases between. The CDR3 is 11 residues long. The CDR3 spells CASSHTDTQYF. The CDR3 coding sequence is TGTGCCAGCAGCCATACAGATACGCAGTATTTT.

This chain connects TRBV30 to TRBJ1-3; no definite D call. Germline values: CDR1 GTSNPN, CDR2 SVGIG (reference sequence). V gave up 0 bases and J gave up 4 bases, with 7 bases separating them. The CDR3 length is 13 residues. In DNA form, the CDR3 reads TGTGCCTGGAGTGTCTCGGGCGGAAACACCATATATTTT. This encodes CAWSVSGGNTIYF.